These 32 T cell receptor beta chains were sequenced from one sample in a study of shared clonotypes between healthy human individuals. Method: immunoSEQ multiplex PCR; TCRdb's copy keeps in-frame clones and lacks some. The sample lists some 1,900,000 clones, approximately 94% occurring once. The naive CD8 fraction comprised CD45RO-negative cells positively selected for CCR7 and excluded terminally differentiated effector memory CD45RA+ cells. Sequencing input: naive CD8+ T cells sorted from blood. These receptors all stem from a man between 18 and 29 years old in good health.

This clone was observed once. CDR3 DNA: TGTGCCTACCTAGGTACGGTTCTCTCTGGGGCCAACGTCCTGACTTTC. Translation: CAYLGTVLSGANVLTF. This sequence joins TRBV2 and TRBJ2-6; D gene unclear. The CDR3 extends over 16 amino acids. Looked up from germline, CDR1 is SNHLY and CDR2 is FYNNEI. The V and J ends lost 11 bases and 0 bases respectively, with 17 bases between them.

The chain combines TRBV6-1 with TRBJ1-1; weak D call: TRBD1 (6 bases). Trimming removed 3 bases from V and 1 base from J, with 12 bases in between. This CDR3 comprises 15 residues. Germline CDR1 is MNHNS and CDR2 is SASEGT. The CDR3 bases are TGTGCCAGCAGTGACTACAGGGAGGGGAACACTGAAGCTTTCTTT. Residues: CASSDYREGNTEAFF.

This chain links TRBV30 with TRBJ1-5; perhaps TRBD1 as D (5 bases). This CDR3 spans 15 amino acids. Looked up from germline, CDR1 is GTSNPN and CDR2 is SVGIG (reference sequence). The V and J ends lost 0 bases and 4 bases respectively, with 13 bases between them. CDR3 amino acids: CAWSVGSGGNQPQHF. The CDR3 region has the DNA TGTGCCTGGAGTGTAGGAAGTGGGGGGAATCAGCCCCAGCATTTT.

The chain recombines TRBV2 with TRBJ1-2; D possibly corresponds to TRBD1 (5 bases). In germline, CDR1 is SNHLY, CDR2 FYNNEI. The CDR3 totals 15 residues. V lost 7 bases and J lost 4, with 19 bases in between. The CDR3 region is CASNLGAREGYGYTF. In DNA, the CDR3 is TGTGCCAGCAACCTAGGGGCCAGGGAGGGCTATGGCTACACCTTC. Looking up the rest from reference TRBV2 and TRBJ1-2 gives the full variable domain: EPEVTQTPSHQVTQMGQEVILRCVPISNHLYFYWYRQILGQKVEFLVSFYNNEISEKSEIFDDQFSVERPDGSNFTLKIRSTKLEDSAMYFCASNLGAREGYGYTFGSGTRLTVV.

This CDR3 is CASSQDLATGIHEQYF. For the CDR3, the DNA is TGCGCCAGCAGCCAAGACCTCGCGACAGGGATCCACGAGCAGTACTTC. V gene TRBV4-3 combines with J gene TRBJ2-7, with 7 nucleotides matching TRBD1. The CDR3 is 16 residues long. CDR1 LGHNA and CDR2 YSLEER come from the germline V gene. J lost 5 bases, V lost 0 bases, and 10 bases had no gene match.

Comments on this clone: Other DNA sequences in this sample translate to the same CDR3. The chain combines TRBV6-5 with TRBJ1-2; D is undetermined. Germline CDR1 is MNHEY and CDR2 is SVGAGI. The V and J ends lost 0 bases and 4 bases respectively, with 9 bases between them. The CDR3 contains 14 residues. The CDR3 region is CASSYSEGPYGYTF. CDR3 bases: TGTGCCAGCAGTTACTCTGAGGGCCCCTATGGCTACACCTTC.

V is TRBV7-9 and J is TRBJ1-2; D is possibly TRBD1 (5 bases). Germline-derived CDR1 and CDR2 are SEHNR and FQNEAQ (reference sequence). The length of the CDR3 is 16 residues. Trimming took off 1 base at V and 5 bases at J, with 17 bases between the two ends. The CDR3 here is CASSLGTAGPNYGYTF. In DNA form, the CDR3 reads TGTGCCAGCAGCTTAGGAACGGCAGGGCCGAATTATGGCTACACCTTC.

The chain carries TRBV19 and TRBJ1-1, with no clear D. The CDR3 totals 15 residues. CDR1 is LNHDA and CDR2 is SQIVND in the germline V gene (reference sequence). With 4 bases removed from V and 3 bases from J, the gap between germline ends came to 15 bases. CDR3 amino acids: CASSNLPGVDTEAFF. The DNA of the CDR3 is TGTGCCAGTAGTAACCTACCCGGGGTTGACACTGAAGCTTTCTTT.

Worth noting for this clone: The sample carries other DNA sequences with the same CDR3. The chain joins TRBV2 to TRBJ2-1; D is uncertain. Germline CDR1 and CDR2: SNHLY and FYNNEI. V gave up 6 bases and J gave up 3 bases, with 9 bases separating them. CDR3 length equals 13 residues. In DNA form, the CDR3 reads TGTGCCAGCAGGCCCGATAGCTACAATGAGCAGTTCTTC. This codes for CASRPDSYNEQFF.

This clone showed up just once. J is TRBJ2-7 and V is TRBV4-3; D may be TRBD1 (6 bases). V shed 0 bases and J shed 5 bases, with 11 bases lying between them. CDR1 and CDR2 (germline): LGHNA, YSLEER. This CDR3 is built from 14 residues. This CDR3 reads CASSQEAGVDEQYF. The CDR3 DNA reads TGCGCCAGCAGCCAAGAAGCAGGGGTGGACGAGCAGTACTTC.

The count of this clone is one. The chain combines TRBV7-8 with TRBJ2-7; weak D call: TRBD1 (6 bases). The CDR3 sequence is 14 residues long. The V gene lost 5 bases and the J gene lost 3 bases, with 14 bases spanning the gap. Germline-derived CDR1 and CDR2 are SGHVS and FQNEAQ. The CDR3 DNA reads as TGTGCCAGCAGCGGTAACAGGGATCACTACGAGCAGTACTTC. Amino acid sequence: CASSGNRDHYEQYF.

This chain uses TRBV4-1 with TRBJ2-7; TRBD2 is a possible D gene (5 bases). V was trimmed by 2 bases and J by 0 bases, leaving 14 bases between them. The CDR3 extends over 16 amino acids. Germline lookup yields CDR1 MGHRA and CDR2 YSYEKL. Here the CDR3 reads CASSQSDSITSYEQYF. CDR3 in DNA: TGCGCCAGCAGCCAATCGGACTCAATCACCTCCTACGAGCAGTACTTC.

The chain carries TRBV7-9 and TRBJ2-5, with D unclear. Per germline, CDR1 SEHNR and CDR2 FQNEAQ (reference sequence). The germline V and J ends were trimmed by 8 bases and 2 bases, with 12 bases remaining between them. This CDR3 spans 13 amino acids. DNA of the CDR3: TGTGCCAGCGGACGGGCGGATCAAGAGACCCAGTACTTC. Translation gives CASGRADQETQYF.

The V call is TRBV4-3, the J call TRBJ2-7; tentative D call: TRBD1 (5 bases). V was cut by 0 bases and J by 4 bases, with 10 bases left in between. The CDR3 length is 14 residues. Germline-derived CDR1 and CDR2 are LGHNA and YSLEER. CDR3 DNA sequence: TGCGCCAGCAGCCAAGATTGGCAGGGTTACGAGCAGTACTTC. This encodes CASSQDWQGYEQYF.

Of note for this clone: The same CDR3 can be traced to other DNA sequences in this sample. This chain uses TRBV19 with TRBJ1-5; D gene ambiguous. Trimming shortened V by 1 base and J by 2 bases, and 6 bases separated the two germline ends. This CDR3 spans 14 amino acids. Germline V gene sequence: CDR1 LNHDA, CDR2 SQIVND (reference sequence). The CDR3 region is CASSIGQGNQPQHF. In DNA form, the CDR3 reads TGTGCCAGTAGTATAGGGCAGGGCAATCAGCCCCAGCATTTT. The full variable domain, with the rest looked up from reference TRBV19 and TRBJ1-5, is DGGITQSPKYLFRKEGQNVTLSCEQNLNHDAMYWYRQDPGQGLRLIYYSQIVNDFQKGDIAEGYSVSREKKESFPLTVTSAQKNPTAFYLCASSIGQGNQPQHFGDGTRLSIL.

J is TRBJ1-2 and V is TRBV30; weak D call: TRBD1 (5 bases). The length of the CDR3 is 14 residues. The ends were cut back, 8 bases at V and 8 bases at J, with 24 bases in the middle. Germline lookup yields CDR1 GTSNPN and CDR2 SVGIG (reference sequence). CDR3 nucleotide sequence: TGTGCCGGGCTGCGCTGGCAGGGCCTTCAAGGCTACACCTTC. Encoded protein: CAGLRWQGLQGYTF.

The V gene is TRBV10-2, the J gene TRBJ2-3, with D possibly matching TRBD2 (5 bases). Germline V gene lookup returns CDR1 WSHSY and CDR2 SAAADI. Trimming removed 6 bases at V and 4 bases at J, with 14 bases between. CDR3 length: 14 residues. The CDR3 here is CASSPGISADTQYF. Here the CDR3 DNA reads TGCGCCAGCAGCCCCGGGATTAGTGCAGATACGCAGTATTTT.

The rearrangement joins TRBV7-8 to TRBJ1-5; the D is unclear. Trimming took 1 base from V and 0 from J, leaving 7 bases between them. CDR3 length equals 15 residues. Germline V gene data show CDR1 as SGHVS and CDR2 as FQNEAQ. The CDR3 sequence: CASSLDQNSNQPQHF. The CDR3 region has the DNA TGTGCCAGCAGCTTAGATCAGAATAGCAATCAGCCCCAGCATTTT.

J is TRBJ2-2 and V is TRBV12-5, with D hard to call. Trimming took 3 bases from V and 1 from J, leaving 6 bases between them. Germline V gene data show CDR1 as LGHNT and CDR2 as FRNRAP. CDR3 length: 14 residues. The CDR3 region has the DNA TGTGCTAGTGGTTTTCTAGGGAACACCGGGGAGCTGTTTTTT. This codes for CASGFLGNTGELFF.

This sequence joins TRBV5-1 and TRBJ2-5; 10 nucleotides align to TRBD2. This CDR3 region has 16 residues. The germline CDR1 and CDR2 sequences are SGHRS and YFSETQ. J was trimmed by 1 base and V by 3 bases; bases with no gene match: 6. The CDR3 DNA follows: TGCGCCAGCAGCTCTATAGCGGGGGGCCCCCAAGAGACCCAGTACTTC. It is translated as CASSSIAGGPQETQYF.

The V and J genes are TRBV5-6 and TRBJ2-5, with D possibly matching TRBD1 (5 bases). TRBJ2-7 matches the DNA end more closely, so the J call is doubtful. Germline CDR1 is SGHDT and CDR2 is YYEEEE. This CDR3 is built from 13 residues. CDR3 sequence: CASSFLQDLEQYF. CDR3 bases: TGTGCCAGCAGCTTTTTACAGGACCTCGAGCAGTACTTC.

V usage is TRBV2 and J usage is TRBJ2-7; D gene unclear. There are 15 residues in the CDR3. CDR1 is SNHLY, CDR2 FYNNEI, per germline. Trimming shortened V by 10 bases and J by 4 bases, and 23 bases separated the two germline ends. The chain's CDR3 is CATCEEGPSEYEQYF. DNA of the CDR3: TGTGCCACCTGTGAGGAAGGGCCCTCAGAATACGAGCAGTACTTC.

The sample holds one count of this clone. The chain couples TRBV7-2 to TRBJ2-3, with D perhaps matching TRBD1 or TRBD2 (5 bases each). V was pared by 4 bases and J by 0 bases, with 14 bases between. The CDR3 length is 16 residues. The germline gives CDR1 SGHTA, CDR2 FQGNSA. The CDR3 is CASSSTGTASTDTQYF. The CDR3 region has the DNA TGTGCCAGCAGCTCAACCGGGACGGCGAGCACAGATACGCAGTATTTT. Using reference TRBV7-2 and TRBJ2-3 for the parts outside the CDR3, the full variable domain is GAGVSQSPSNKVTEKGKDVELRCDPISGHTALYWYRQSLGQGLEFLIYFQGNSAPDKSGLPSDRFSAERTGGSVSTLTIQRTQQEDSAVYLCASSSTGTASTDTQYFGPGTRLTVL.

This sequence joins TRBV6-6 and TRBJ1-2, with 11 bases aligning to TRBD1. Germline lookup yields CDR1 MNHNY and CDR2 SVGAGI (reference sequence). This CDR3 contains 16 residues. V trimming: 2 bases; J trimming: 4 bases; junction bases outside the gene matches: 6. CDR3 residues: CASSYTDRGRGYGYTF. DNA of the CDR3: TGTGCCAGCAGTTACACGGACAGGGGGCGAGGCTATGGCTACACCTTC.

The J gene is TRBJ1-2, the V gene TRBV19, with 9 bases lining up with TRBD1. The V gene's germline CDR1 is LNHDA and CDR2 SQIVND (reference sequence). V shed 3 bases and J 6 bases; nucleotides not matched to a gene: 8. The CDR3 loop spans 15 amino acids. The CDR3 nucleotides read TGTGCCAGTAGTATCGACAGGGGGACGGGCCATGGCTACACCTTC. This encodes CASSIDRGTGHGYTF.

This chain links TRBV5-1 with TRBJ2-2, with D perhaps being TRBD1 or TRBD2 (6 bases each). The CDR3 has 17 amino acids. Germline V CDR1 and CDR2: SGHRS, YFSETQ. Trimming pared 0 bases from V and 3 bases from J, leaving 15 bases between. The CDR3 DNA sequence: TGCGCCAGCAGCTTGGTGGGGGGCCCCAACTACACCGGGGAGCTGTTTTTT. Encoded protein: CASSLVGGPNYTGELFF. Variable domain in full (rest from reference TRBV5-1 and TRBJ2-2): KAGVTQTPRYLIKTRGQQVTLSCSPISGHRSVSWYQQTPGQGLQFLFEYFSETQRNKGNFPGRFSGRQFSNSRSEMNVSTLELGDSALYLCASSLVGGPNYTGELFFGEGSRLTVL.

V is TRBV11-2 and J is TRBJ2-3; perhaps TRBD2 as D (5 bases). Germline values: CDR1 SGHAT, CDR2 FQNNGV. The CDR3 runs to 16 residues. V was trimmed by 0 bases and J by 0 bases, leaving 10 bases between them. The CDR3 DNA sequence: TGTGCCAGCAGCTTAGATGGCGGGTGGAGCACAGATACGCAGTATTTT. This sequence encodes CASSLDGGWSTDTQYF.

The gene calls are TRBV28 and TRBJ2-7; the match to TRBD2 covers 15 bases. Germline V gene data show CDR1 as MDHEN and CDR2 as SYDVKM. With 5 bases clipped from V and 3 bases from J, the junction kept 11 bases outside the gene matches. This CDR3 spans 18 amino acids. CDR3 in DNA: TGTGCCAGCAGTCCCGGACTAGCGGGGGGGCCCAATTTCTACGAGCAGTACTTC. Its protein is CASSPGLAGGPNFYEQYF.

This CDR3 is CASQVGYEQYF. DNA for the CDR3: TGTGCCAGCCAGGTGGGGTACGAGCAGTACTTC. V and J are TRBV6-5 and TRBJ2-7; D gene unclear. CDR1 and CDR2 (germline): MNHEY, SVGAGI. The V gene lost 8 bases and the J gene lost 4 bases, with 9 bases spanning the gap. This CDR3 spans 11 amino acids.

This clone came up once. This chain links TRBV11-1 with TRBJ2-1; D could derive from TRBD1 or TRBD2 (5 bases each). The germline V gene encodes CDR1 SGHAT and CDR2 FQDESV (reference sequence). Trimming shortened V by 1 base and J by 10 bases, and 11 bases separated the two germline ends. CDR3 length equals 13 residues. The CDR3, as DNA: TGTGCCAGCAGCTTAGATCGGGGCGAGGAGCAGTTCTTC. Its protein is CASSLDRGEEQFF.

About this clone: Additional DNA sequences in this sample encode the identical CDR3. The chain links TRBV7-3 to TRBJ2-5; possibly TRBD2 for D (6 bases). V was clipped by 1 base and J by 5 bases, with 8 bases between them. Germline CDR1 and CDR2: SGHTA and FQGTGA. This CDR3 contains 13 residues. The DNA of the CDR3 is TGTGCCAGCAGCTTAATTGGGGGGGAGACCCAGTACTTC. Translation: CASSLIGGETQYF.

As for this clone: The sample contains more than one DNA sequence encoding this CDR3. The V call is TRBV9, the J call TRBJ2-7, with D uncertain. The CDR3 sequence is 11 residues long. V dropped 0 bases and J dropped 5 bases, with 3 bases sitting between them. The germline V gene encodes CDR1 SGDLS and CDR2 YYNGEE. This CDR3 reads CASSVGDEQYF. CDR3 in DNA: TGTGCCAGCAGCGTAGGCGACGAGCAGTACTTC.